This TCR beta chain is from a study of PD-1 blockade in classical Hodgkin lymphoma. In germline, CDR1 is SGHTA, CDR2 FQGNSA. The CDR3 runs to 15 residues. The V end lost 1 base, the J end lost 5 bases, and 14 bases lay between the germline ends. Generated by immunoSEQ multiplex PCR, the TCRdb table keeps only in-frame clones and is missing some. The profile shows about 51,000 clones, about 80% of them singletons. Time point of the sample: cycle 4 day 1 (C4D1), after more than 5 weeks of nivolumab. Each patient's relapse followed autologous stem cell transplantation, and brentuximab vedotin exposure varied.

The rearrangement links TRBV7-2 to TRBJ1-1; D unclear. Sequenced material: peripheral blood mononuclear cells (PBMCs), taken before the fourth cycle of nivolumab. This TCR derives from a human donor with classical Hodgkin lymphoma. In DNA form, the CDR3 reads TGTGCCAGCAGCTTAGGCCGGGTTCTGGGTACTGAAGCTTTCTTT. Residues: CASSLGRVLGTEAFF.